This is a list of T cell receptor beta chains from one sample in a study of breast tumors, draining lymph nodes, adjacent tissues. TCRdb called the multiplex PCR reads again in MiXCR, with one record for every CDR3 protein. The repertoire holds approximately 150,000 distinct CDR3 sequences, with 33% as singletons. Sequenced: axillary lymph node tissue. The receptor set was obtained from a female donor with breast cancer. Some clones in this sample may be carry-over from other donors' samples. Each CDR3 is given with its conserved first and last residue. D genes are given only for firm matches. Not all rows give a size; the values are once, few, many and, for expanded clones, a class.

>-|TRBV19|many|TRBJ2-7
TGTGCCAGTAGTATCCGGGTCTCAGCGCACGAGCAGTACTTC
CASSIRVSAHEQYF
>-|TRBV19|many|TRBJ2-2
TGTGCCAGTAACCTAATAGGAGGCACCGGGGAGCTGTTTTTT
CASNLIGGTGELFF
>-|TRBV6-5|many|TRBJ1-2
TGTGCCAGCAGTTACTCGTCAACAGCTTATGGCTACACCTTC
CASSYSSTAYGYTF
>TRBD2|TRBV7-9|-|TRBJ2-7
TGTGCCAGCAGCTTACGAAAAGCGGGAGTCTTAAGCTCCTACGAGCAGTACTTC
CASSLRKAGVLSSYEQYF
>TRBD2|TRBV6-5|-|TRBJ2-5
TGTGCCAGCAGGCCCCTAGCGGGAGGGGGGGGGACTCAGTACTTC
CASRPLAGGGGTQYF
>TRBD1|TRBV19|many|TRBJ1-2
TGTGCCAGTAGTATGGGGGACAGGCGTGGCTACACCTTC
CASSMGDRRGYTF
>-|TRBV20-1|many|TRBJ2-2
TGCAGTGCTAGTACCCGGCGGAGTGAAACCGGGGAGCTGTTTTTT
CSASTRRSETGELFF
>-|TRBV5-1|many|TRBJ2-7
TGCGCCAGCAGCTTTGGGGGTGAATACTACGAGCAGTACTTC
CASSFGGEYYEQYF
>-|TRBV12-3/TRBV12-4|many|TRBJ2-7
TGTGCCAGCAGTTTAACGGCGGGGACCTACTACGAGCAGTACTTC
CASSLTAGTYYEQYF
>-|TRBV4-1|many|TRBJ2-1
TGCGCCAGCAGCCAGAACAGGGATAGCTCCTACAATGAGCAGTTCTTC
CASSQNRDSSYNEQFF
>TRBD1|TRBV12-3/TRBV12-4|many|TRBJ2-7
TGTGCCAGCAGTCGGACAGGGACCCACTACGAGCAGTACTTC
CASSRTGTHYEQYF
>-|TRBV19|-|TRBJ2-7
TGTGCCAGTAGTCCTGGGACGATCGGAGGCGAGCAGTACTTC
CASSPGTIGGEQYF
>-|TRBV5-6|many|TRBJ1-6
TGTGCCAGCAGCCGAAGGACAGAGCCCCTCCACTTT
CASSRRTEPLHF
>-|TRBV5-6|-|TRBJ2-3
TGTGCCAGCAGCTTGGGACAGACCACAGATACGCAGTATTTT
CASSLGQTTDTQYF
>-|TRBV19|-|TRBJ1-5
TGTGCCAGTAGTAATCTAGAGGGGGGGAAGCCCCAGCATTTT
CASSNLEGGKPQHF
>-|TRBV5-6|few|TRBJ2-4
TGTGCCAGCAGCTTGAGTACGGGAGCCAAAAACATTCAGTACTTC
CASSLSTGAKNIQYF
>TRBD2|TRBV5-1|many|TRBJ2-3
TGCGCCAGCAGCCGGGGACTAGCGGGAGGGTCGGGCACAGATACGCAGTATTTT
CASSRGLAGGSGTDTQYF
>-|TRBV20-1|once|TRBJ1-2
TGCAGTGCTAGTTCGATCCAAGAGGGGAGGTATGGCTACACCTTC
CSASSIQEGRYGYTF
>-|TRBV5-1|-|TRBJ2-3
TGCGCCAGCAGACCGCCCAAGACAAGGGGCATAGGCACAGATACGCGGTATTTT
CASRPPKTRGIGTDTRYF
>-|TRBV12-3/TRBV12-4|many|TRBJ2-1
TGTGCCAGCAGTTTAACTCCCAGAGAGCAGTTCTTC
CASSLTPREQFF
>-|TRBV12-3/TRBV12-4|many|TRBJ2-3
TGTGCCAGCAGTTCGTCGACAGGCGGGGGCACAGATACGCAGTATTTT
CASSSSTGGGTDTQYF
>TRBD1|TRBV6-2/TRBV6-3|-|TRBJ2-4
TGTGCCAGCAGTGGCTGGACAGGGGGCCTAGCCAAAAACATTCAGTACTTC
CASSGWTGGLAKNIQYF
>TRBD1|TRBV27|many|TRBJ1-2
TGTGCCAGCAGTCATTGGACAGGGAATAAAGACTATGGCTACACCTTC
CASSHWTGNKDYGYTF
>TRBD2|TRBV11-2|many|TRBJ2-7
TGTGCCAGCAGCTCCTACCGCGGGAGAGATAACGAGCAGTACTTC
CASSSYRGRDNEQYF
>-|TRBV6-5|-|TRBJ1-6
TGTGCCTCCCAATCCACCGGATTCTCCTATAATTCACCCCTCCACTTT
CASQSTGFSYNSPLHF
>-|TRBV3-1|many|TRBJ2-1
TGTGCCAGCAGCCAGGGATGGGCCTACAATGAGCAGTTCTTC
CASSQGWAYNEQFF
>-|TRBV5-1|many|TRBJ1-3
TGCGCCAGCAGCTCCTCACCGACAGCGAGCTCTGGAAACACCATATATTTT
CASSSSPTASSGNTIYF
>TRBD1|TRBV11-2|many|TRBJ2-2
TGTGCCAGCACCCAAACAGGGGAACTAAAGGCCGGGGAGCTGTTTTTT
CASTQTGELKAGELFF
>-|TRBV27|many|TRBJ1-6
TGTGCCAGCAAGACATCGGGGCTTCCAAGTTCACCCCTCCACTTT
CASKTSGLPSSPLHF
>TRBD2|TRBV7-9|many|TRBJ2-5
TGTGCCAGCAGCTCATGGGGAGGGAACGGTGAGACCCAGTACTTC
CASSSWGGNGETQYF
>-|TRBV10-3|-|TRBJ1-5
TGTGCCAGCGGCTCCGGCGGTCGTCAGTCTCAGCCCCAGCATTTT
CASGSGGRQSQPQHF
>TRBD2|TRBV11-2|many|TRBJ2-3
TGTGCCAGCAGCTTAGGCCCTGAGACTAGCGGGAGCACAGATACGCAGTATTTT
CASSLGPETSGSTDTQYF
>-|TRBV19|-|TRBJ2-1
TGTGCCAGTAGTACCTTGGACAGAGCAACTAATGAGCAGTTCTTC
CASSTLDRATNEQFF
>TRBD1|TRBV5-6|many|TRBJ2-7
TGTGCCAGCGGGGACAGTGGCCCCGAGCAGTACTTC
CASGDSGPEQYF
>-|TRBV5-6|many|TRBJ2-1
TGTGCCAGCAGGGCGCTCGGGGGCCTAAATGAGCAGTTCTTC
CASRALGGLNEQFF
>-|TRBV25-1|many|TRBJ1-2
TGTGCCAGCAGTGAGGGAACAGTCTATGGCTACACCTTC
CASSEGTVYGYTF
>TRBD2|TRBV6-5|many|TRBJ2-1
TGTGCCAGCAGTTCCCCTCGGGCGGGAGCATTCTTC
CASSSPRAGAFF
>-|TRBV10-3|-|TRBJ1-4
TGTGCCATCAGTCGATCCCGGGGAAATGAAAAACTGTTTTTT
CAISRSRGNEKLFF
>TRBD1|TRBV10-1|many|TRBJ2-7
TGCGCCAGCAGTGAGTCAGGGGGACAGGGGGCTGGAGAGCAGTACTTC
CASSESGGQGAGEQYF
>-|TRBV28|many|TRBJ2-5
TGTGCCAGCAGTTTTGTGGGGAGGACCCAGTACTTC
CASSFVGRTQYF